This TCR beta chain was captured in a study of blood T cell repertoires in COVID-19. Using immunoSEQ multiplex PCR, the repertoire was profiled, and TCRdb retains in-frame clones only, with some absent. In the table there are around 250,000 clones, about 82% of which are singletons. The CDR3 loop spans 15 amino acids. Germline V gene data show CDR1 as LGHDT and CDR2 as YNNKEL (reference sequence). The ends lost 3 bases at V and 4 bases at J; junction bases unmatched: 8. This clone is a singleton in its sample. The chain joins TRBV3-1 (or the pseudogene TRBV3-2) to TRBJ1-2; 7 positions agree with TRBD1. The sequenced sample consisted of peripheral blood. The TCR originated in a woman aged 80 or older with COVID-19, enrolled during active disease. This chain's CDR3 is CASSHGDRTSYGYTF. Written as DNA, the CDR3 is TGTGCCAGCAGCCATGGGGACAGAACCAGCTATGGCTACACCTTC.